This T cell receptor beta chain was found in a study of spatial heterogeneity in lung cancer. CDR3 size: 12 residues. Germline CDR1 is ENHRY and CDR2 is SYGVKD. With 8 bases clipped from V and 9 bases from J, the junction kept 6 bases outside the gene matches. This clonotype was recorded at least ten times. Because the library targeted alpha chains, this beta chain is an off-target read whose size means little. Time point defined: sample taken at primary tumor resection. Unique molecular identifiers, one per molecule, were present on every TCR cDNA molecule. TCRdb fed the 5' RACE reads into MiXCR, producing one record per CDR3 protein. The sample includes roughly 15,000 distinct CDR3 sequences, 3.6% of them seen just once.

The clonotype originates from a male donor with early-stage non-small cell lung cancer. Source: normal lung tissue next to the tumor, taken at surgery. The chain recombines TRBV10-3 with TRBJ1-1, with TRBD1 identical over 10 bases. In DNA, the CDR3 is TGTGCCATCGGTGGGACAGGGGAAAAAGCTTTCTTT. This encodes CAIGGTGEKAFF.